The 32 T cell receptor beta chains in this list originate from one sample, sequenced in a study of beta chain features in type 1 diabetes. What was sequenced were expressed TCRB transcripts, since all of the isolated RNA had been reverse transcribed. Generated by immunoSEQ multiplex PCR, the TCRdb table keeps only in-frame clones and is missing some. The sample holds 310,000 or so clones, roughly 8% seen once. The material sequenced was central memory CD4+ T cells from blood. All receptors derive from a woman under 30 in good health.

This clone was seen a handful of times. The chain combines TRBV14 with TRBJ2-4; TRBD2 agrees at 14 bases. Germline CDR1 reads SGHDN; CDR2 reads FVKESK. After removal of 1 base from V and 7 bases from J, the junction contained 3 bases not matched to a gene. This CDR3 contains 16 residues. The CDR3 nucleotides are TGTGCCAGCAGCCAAGGTCGACTAGCGGGAGGGAACATTCAGTACTTC. It is translated as CASSQGRLAGGNIQYF.

This clone was seen repeatedly, ten times or more. The chain is built from TRBV4-2 and TRBJ2-1; D possibly corresponds to TRBD2 (5 bases). This CDR3 region has 16 residues. Between the trimmed V and J ends, which lost 0 bases and 7 bases, there was a span of 16 bases. Germline V gene lookup returns CDR1 LGHNA and CDR2 YNFKEQ. The CDR3 nucleotides read TGTGCCAGCAGCCAAGATCCAGCCTCCACGGGGAATGAGCAGTTCTTC. As protein: CASSQDPASTGNEQFF.

The genes are TRBV6-6 and TRBJ1-5; 8 bases are a match to TRBD1. From germline, CDR1 is MNHNY and CDR2 SVGAGI (reference sequence). The length of the CDR3 is 16 residues. The J segment lost 6 bases and the V segment lost 0 bases, leaving 7 bases of the junction unmatched. This chain's CDR3 is CASSYSTGAGGQPQHF. Written as DNA, the CDR3 is TGTGCCAGCAGTTACTCGACAGGGGCGGGCGGTCAGCCCCAGCATTTT.

This chain uses TRBV9 with TRBJ2-3, with unresolved D. V lost 4 bases, J lost 0 bases, and 3 bases lay in between. This CDR3 contains 12 residues. Per the germline V gene, CDR1 is SGDLS and CDR2 is YYNGEE. DNA of the CDR3: TGTGCCAGCAGCCCAAGCACAGATACGCAGTATTTT. Its protein product is CASSPSTDTQYF.

The sample holds a few counts of this clone. V usage is TRBV11-2 and J usage is TRBJ2-3, with D possibly being TRBD1 (6 bases). CDR1 SGHAT and CDR2 FQNNGV come from the germline V gene. The CDR3 contains 14 residues. Trimming pared 5 bases from V and 4 bases from J, leaving 13 bases between. CDR3 region: CASSRAGAADTQYF. For the CDR3, the DNA is TGTGCCAGCAGCCGGGCAGGGGCGGCAGATACGCAGTATTTT. Together with reference TRBV11-2 and TRBJ2-3, the CDR3 gives the full variable domain: EAGVAQSPRYKIIEKRQSVAFWCNPISGHATLYWYQQILGQGPKLLIQFQNNGVVDDSQLPKDRFSAERLKGVDSTLKIQPAKLEDSAVYLCASSRAGAADTQYFGPGTRLTVL.

This rearrangement joins TRBV11-1 to TRBJ2-1; D ambiguous. The V gene lost 1 base and the J gene lost 6 bases, with 13 bases spanning the gap. Per the germline V gene, CDR1 is SGHAT and CDR2 is FQDESV (reference sequence). The CDR3 covers 15 residues. This CDR3 reads CASSLDPGQVNEQFF. The DNA for the CDR3 is TGTGCCAGCAGCTTAGACCCAGGTCAGGTCAATGAGCAGTTCTTC.

This clone was found a few times. The chain uses TRBV19 and TRBJ2-1; D ambiguous. The CDR3 contains 12 residues. CDR1 and CDR2 from the germline V gene are LNHDA and SQIVND (reference sequence). Trimming pared 5 bases from V and 7 bases from J, leaving 9 bases between. CDR3 residues: CASSQTGNEQFF. The CDR3 DNA reads as TGTGCCAGTAGTCAAACTGGTAATGAGCAGTTCTTC.

This clone was counted ten times or more. The chain is built from TRBV10-3 and TRBJ2-7; 8 bases line up with TRBD1. From germline, CDR1 is ENHRY and CDR2 SYGVKD. This CDR3 is built from 12 residues. The ends lost 3 bases at V and 13 bases at J; junction bases unmatched: 8. CDR3 sequence reads: CAISEPDREAYF. CDR3 coding DNA: TGTGCCATCAGTGAACCGGACAGGGAGGCTTACTTC.

The chain uses TRBV7-3 and TRBJ2-1, with 10 bases lining up with TRBD2. The CDR3 has 15 amino acids. Germline CDR1 and CDR2: SGHTA and FQGTGA. The J segment lost 9 bases and the V segment lost 5 bases, leaving 10 bases of the junction unmatched. CDR3 in amino acids: CASSPRAGGVGEQFF. The CDR3 DNA sequence: TGTGCCAGCAGCCCCCGAGCGGGAGGGGTAGGTGAGCAGTTCTTC.

The genes are TRBV7-9 and TRBJ2-4; D is uncertain. The germline V and J ends were trimmed by 5 bases and 2 bases, with 19 bases remaining between them. The CDR3 covers 17 residues. CDR1 SEHNR and CDR2 FQNEAQ come from the germline V gene (reference sequence). CDR3 loop: CASSPPEQGPSKNIQYF. CDR3 bases: TGTGCCAGCAGCCCCCCCGAACAAGGGCCTTCCAAAAACATTCAGTACTTC.

This clone showed up just a few times. V usage is TRBV25-1 and J usage is TRBJ2-6; D possibly uses TRBD1 or TRBD2 (5 bases each). V lost 5 bases, J lost 2 bases, and 10 bases lay in between. Germline CDR1 and CDR2: MGHDK and SYGVNS. The CDR3 covers 15 residues. This chain's CDR3 is CASSPSGPGANVLTF. The CDR3 nucleotides read TGTGCCAGCAGTCCATCGGGACCTGGGGCCAACGTCCTGACTTTC.

The chain combines TRBV5-4 with TRBJ2-7, with TRBD2 matching over 12 bases. J was trimmed by 9 bases and V by 4 bases; bases with no gene match: 11. Germline assignment: CDR1 SGHNT and CDR2 YYREEE (reference sequence). CDR3 length equals 15 residues. The CDR3 bases are TGTGCCAGCAGCCCCTCTAGCGGGAGGGCGGCGGTGCAGTACTTC. Its translation: CASSPSSGRAAVQYF.

This clone was detected a few times. The chain couples TRBV29-1 to TRBJ1-1; the match to TRBD1 covers 11 bases. The CDR3 runs 17 residues. The J segment lost 4 bases and the V segment lost 7 bases, leaving 17 bases of the junction unmatched. Germline lookup yields CDR1 SQVTM and CDR2 ANQGSEA. This CDR3 is CSAERNVGQGASTEAFF. CDR3 in DNA: TGCAGCGCCGAAAGAAACGTAGGACAGGGGGCGTCCACTGAAGCTTTCTTT.

This clone was seen a handful of times. The gene calls are TRBV10-1 and TRBJ1-1, with 9 bases fitting TRBD1. V shed 5 bases and J 2 bases; nucleotides not matched to a gene: 6. Germline loops: CDR1 WNHNN, CDR2 SYGVQD (reference sequence). The CDR3 covers 15 residues. CDR3 protein: CASSQMDRGNTEAFF. The CDR3 DNA is TGCGCCAGCAGTCAAATGGACAGGGGTAACACTGAAGCTTTCTTT.

The rearrangement uses TRBV4-1 and TRBJ2-7, with 8 nucleotides matching TRBD1. The V gene end was trimmed by 4 bases and the J gene end by 2 bases; junction bases not matched to a gene: 4. Germline assignment: CDR1 MGHRA and CDR2 YSYEKL. The CDR3 covers 14 residues. The CDR3 nucleotides read TGCGCCAGCAGCCGAGGACAGGGTGCCTACGAGCAGTACTTC. It yields the protein CASSRGQGAYEQYF.

The chain joins TRBV19 to TRBJ2-7; a possible D gene is TRBD1 (6 bases). V was clipped by 5 bases and J by 2 bases, with 13 bases between them. The CDR3 has 14 amino acids. Germline V gene sequence: CDR1 LNHDA, CDR2 SQIVND (reference sequence). The CDR3 spells CASSPRDKTYEQYF. Here the CDR3 DNA reads TGTGCCAGTAGTCCTCGGGACAAAACCTACGAGCAGTACTTC.

This clone was seen a handful of times. V is TRBV14 and J is TRBJ1-1, with D tentatively TRBD1 (5 bases). Trimming left V 0 bases short and J 3 bases short, with 23 bases between. The CDR3 is made up of 19 amino acids. Germline V gives CDR1 SGHDN, CDR2 FVKESK. The CDR3 nucleotides are TGTGCCAGCAGCCAAGATGTTAAGGGGAGGCGGAGGGCGGACACTGAAGCTTTCTTT. It encodes CASSQDVKGRRRADTEAFF.

The chain recombines TRBV7-3 with TRBJ2-3; TRBD1 matches at 7 bases. Germline CDR1 reads SGHTA; CDR2 reads FQGTGA. The CDR3 runs to 14 residues. V lost 4 bases and J lost 3; bases outside the gene matches: 4. CDR3 sequence: CASSSRGLTDTQYF. CDR3 DNA: TGTGCCAGCAGCTCAAGGGGGCTAACAGATACGCAGTATTTT.

This clone showed up many times. The CDR3 DNA is TGTGCCATCAGTGAAACTAGCGGGAGCCCTTCGGGGTACGAGCAGTACTTC. It codes for CAISETSGSPSGYEQYF. V gene TRBV10-3 combines with J gene TRBJ2-7; 11 bases are a match to TRBD2. Unmatched junction bases numbered 11, after V lost 3 bases and J lost 4 bases. From germline, CDR1 is ENHRY and CDR2 SYGVKD. The CDR3 extends over 17 amino acids.

This clone came up a few times. V gene TRBV5-4 combines with J gene TRBJ2-5, with D unclear. The germline V gene has CDR1 SGHNT and CDR2 YYREEE (reference sequence). The CDR3 has 14 residues. V lost 2 bases and J 2 bases, leaving 10 bases between the germline ends. CDR3 residues: CASSFSLTQETQYF. The CDR3 region has the DNA TGTGCCAGCAGCTTTAGTTTGACGCAAGAGACCCAGTACTTC.

CDR3 amino acids: CASSPRNPSTSRSTDTQYF. DNA for the CDR3: TGTGCCAGCAGCCCACGAAACCCGTCGACTAGCAGGTCCACAGATACGCAGTATTTT. The chain links TRBV9 to TRBJ2-3; 7 nucleotides line up with TRBD2. Germline V gene lookup returns CDR1 SGDLS and CDR2 YYNGEE. After removal of 4 bases from V and 2 bases from J, the junction contained 19 bases not matched to a gene. The CDR3 covers 19 residues.

The chain joins TRBV7-8 to TRBJ2-5; 8 bases are a match to TRBD1. J lost 4 bases, V lost 5 bases, and 9 bases had no gene match. The CDR3 loop spans 15 amino acids. The germline gives CDR1 SGHVS, CDR2 FQNEAQ. DNA of the CDR3: TGTGCCAGCAGCCCCGAGACAGGGGTTGGAGAGACCCAGTACTTC. It codes for CASSPETGVGETQYF. Variable domain in full (rest from reference TRBV7-8 and TRBJ2-5): GAGVSQSPRYKVAKRGQDVALRCDPISGHVSLFWYQQALGQGPEFLTYFQNEAQLDKSGLPSDRFFAERPEGSVSTLKIQRTQQEDSAVYLCASSPETGVGETQYFGPGTRLLVL.

V is TRBV7-2 and J is TRBJ2-5; D possibly uses TRBD1 or TRBD2 (6 bases each). Germline V gives CDR1 SGHTA, CDR2 FQGNSA. V lost 1 base to trimming and J lost 5 bases, with 14 bases between them. The CDR3 is 15 residues long. CDR3 nucleotide sequence: TGTGCCAGCAGCTTAGGATGGGGGGCGGGTGAGACCCAGTACTTC. Translation: CASSLGWGAGETQYF.

In its sample, this clone was seen a few times. The CDR3 protein is CASSGQGATDTQYF. CDR3 nucleotides: TGTGCCAGCAGTGGACAGGGTGCCACAGATACGCAGTATTTT. The gene calls are TRBV25-1 and TRBJ2-3, with 7 bases aligning to TRBD1. V lost 4 bases and J lost 2; bases outside the gene matches: 3. Per germline, CDR1 MGHDK and CDR2 SYGVNS. The CDR3 totals 14 residues.

This clone was counted ten times or more. This sequence joins TRBV2 and TRBJ2-3; possible D gene TRBD1, 6 bases. V was trimmed by 8 bases and J by 2 bases, leaving 14 bases between them. The length of the CDR3 is 14 residues. CDR1 and CDR2 from the germline V gene are SNHLY and FYNNEI. The DNA for the CDR3 is TGTGCCAGCCAATACGCAGGGGTCACAGATACGCAGTATTTT. Translating it yields CASQYAGVTDTQYF.

The table lists this clone with many counts. This rearrangement joins TRBV28 to TRBJ1-1; 9 bases agree with TRBD1. Trimming at V came to 3 bases and at J to 5 bases, leaving 1 base not matched to a gene. This CDR3 region has 13 residues. CDR1 is MDHEN and CDR2 is SYDVKM in the germline V gene. For the CDR3, the DNA is TGTGCCAGCAGTTTTGACAGGGGGACTGAAGCTTTCTTT. As protein: CASSFDRGTEAFF.

The chain has TRBV27 and TRBJ2-1; D is perhaps TRBD1 (6 bases). V was shortened by 6 bases and J by 6 bases, with 12 bases between the two germline ends. The CDR3 is 13 residues long. Per germline, CDR1 MNHEY and CDR2 SMNVEV (reference sequence). The CDR3 nucleotides read TGTGCCAGCAGGCAGGGGCTCATCAATGAGCAGTTCTTC. Translated, it gives CASRQGLINEQFF.

A note on this clone: Other DNA sequences from this sample encode an identical CDR3 as well. The chain links TRBV6-1 to TRBJ2-5; no definite D call. CDR1 is MNHNS and CDR2 is SASEGT in the germline V gene. CDR3 size: 11 residues. V was clipped by 5 bases and J by 4 bases, with 5 bases between them. The CDR3 region is CASSKSETQYF. DNA for the CDR3: TGTGCCAGCAGTAAATCAGAGACCCAGTACTTC.

This clone has only a few counts. The chain employs TRBV4-3 and TRBJ2-5; 11 nucleotides align to TRBD2. Germline CDR1 reads LGHNA; CDR2 reads YSLEER. The CDR3 loop spans 17 amino acids. The trim removed 0 bases at V and 5 bases at J, leaving 8 bases unmatched. CDR3 nucleotides: TGCGCCAGCAGCCAAGATTTTCTAGCGGGAGGTATTGAGACCCAGTACTTC. Translation gives CASSQDFLAGGIETQYF.

This clone was counted between two and nine times. The V gene is TRBV29-1, the J gene TRBJ2-1; D is perhaps TRBD2 (5 bases). Per germline, CDR1 SQVTM and CDR2 ANQGSEA. V lost 7 bases, J lost 3 bases, and 22 bases lay in between. This CDR3 is 16 amino acids long. This CDR3 is CSATTSSSMIYNEQFF. Here the CDR3 DNA reads TGCAGCGCCACCACATCTAGCAGCATGATCTACAATGAGCAGTTCTTC.

This clone turned up a few times. The chain has TRBV10-3 and TRBJ1-2; possible D gene TRBD1, 6 bases. The V gene's germline CDR1 is ENHRY and CDR2 SYGVKD. The V end was cut by 10 bases, the J end by 0 bases, with 18 bases between. The CDR3 covers 15 residues. Written as DNA, the CDR3 is TGTGCCACCAAACAGGGTACAGGGACTAACTATGGCTACACCTTC. As protein: CATKQGTGTNYGYTF.

This clone has ten or more counts. This chain connects TRBV7-2 to TRBJ2-4, with D unclear. Trimming removed 5 bases from V and 8 bases from J, with 13 bases in between. CDR3 size: 13 residues. Germline lookup yields CDR1 SGHTA and CDR2 FQGNSA. For the CDR3, the DNA is TGTGCCAGCAGCCCTACCCTAATGGACATTCAGTACTTC. Its protein product is CASSPTLMDIQYF.